Many counts were recorded for the clone carrying this T cell receptor (beta chain). This sample is part of a study of breast tumors, draining lymph nodes, adjacent tissues. TCRdb redid the calling of the multiplex PCR reads with MiXCR, one entry per CDR3 protein. The sample records about 89,000 distinct CDR3 sequences, roughly 29% being singletons. Germline CDR1 KGHSH, CDR2 LQKENI. Trimming took 2 bases from V and 4 from J, leaving 5 bases between them. CDR3 length equals 12 residues. Breast cancer patients provided tissue from their axillary draining lymph nodes. The chain couples TRBV18 to TRBJ2-5; D remains unclear. Sequenced material: axillary lymph node tissue. This TCR derives from a female donor with breast cancer. Some clones in this sample may be carry-over from other donors' samples. The CDR3 here is CASSPGGETQYF. The CDR3 DNA sequence: TGTGCCAGCTCACCAGGCGGAGAGACCCAGTACTTC. Combining the CDR3 with reference TRBV18 and TRBJ2-5 gives the whole variable domain NAGVMQNPRHLVRRRGQEARLRCSPMKGHSHVYWYRQLPEEGLKFMVYLQKENIIDESGMPKERFSAEFPKEGPSILRIQQVVRGDSAAYFCASSPGGETQYFGPGTRLLVL.